The TCR beta chain under discussion was sequenced for a study of OX40 agonist ivuxolimab in advanced cancers. For the study at large: Ivuxolimab, which patients received intravenously every 2 weeks, was dosed at 0.01 to 10 mg/kg. Patients in dose escalation had liver, melanoma, kidney or head and neck cancers.

Profiled with immunoSEQ multiplex PCR; TCRdb holds only in-frame clones, not every one. The sample contains over 55,000 clones, 80% of which appear only once. V was clipped by 5 bases and J by 7 bases, with 8 bases between them. Germline loops: CDR1 SEHNR, CDR2 FQNEAQ (reference sequence). There are 11 residues in the CDR3. This rearrangement joins TRBV7-9 to TRBJ1-1; D is uncertain. Sequencing was performed on CD4+ or CD8+ T cells sorted from blood, taken in a trial of the OX40 agonist ivuxolimab. This TCR was recovered from an adult with an advanced solid tumor such as melanoma, head and neck, liver or kidney cancer. The CDR3 DNA is TGTGCCAGCAGCCGAGTAGATGAAGCTTTCTTT. It translates to CASSRVDEAFF.